The entry below gives a single T cell receptor (beta chain) sequence along with its context. Allocation to cohorts depended on clinical history reported by the participants. Germline V gives CDR1 MDHEN, CDR2 SYDVKM. Trimming took off 2 bases at V and 1 base at J, with 5 bases between the two ends. The CDR3 loop spans 13 amino acids. The data originate from a study of blood T cell repertoires in COVID-19. Libraries were prepared by immunoSEQ multiplex PCR; TCRdb keeps only in-frame clonotypes and omits some of them. This table holds fewer than 450,000 clones, roughly 86% found once. The genes are TRBV28 and TRBJ1-1; unclear D gene. Source material: PBMCs or T cells enriched from blood (not recorded which). This TCR was sampled from a woman aged 40 to 49 with acute COVID-19. The CDR3 bases are TGTGCCAGCAGTTTAAGGAGGAACACTGAAGCTTTCTTT. It specifies CASSLRRNTEAFF.